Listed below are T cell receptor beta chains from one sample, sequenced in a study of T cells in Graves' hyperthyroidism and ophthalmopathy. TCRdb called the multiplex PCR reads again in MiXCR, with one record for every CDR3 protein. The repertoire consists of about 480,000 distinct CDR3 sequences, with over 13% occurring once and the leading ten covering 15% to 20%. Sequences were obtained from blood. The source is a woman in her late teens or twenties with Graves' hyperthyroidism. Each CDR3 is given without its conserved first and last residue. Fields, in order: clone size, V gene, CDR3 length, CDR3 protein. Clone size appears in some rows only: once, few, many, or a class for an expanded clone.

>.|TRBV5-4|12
ASSLTSATSGQF
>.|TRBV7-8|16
ASSPRTSGSRTTGELF
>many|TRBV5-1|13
ASSLALGTATEAF
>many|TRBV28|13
ASSPLADALYEQY
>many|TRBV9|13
ASSASTLVSEGYT
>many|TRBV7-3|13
ASSLRTGGAGELF
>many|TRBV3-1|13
ASSRPQRDYNEQF
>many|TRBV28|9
ASSLTRTAF
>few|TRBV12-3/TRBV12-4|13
ACSLFQAGGYGYT
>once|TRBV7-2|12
ASSLTQGTTEAF